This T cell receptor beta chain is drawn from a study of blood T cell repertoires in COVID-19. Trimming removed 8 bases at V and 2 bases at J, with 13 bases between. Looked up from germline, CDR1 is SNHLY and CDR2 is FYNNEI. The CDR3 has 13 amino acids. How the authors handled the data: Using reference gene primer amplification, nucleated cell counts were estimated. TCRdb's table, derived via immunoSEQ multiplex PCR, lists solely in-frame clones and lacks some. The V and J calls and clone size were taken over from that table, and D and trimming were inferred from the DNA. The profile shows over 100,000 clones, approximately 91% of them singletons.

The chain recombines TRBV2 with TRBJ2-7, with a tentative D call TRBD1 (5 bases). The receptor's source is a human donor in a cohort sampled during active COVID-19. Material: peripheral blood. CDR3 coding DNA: TGTGCCAGCTCCCTGGACATTACCTACGAGCAGTACTTC. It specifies CASSLDITYEQYF.